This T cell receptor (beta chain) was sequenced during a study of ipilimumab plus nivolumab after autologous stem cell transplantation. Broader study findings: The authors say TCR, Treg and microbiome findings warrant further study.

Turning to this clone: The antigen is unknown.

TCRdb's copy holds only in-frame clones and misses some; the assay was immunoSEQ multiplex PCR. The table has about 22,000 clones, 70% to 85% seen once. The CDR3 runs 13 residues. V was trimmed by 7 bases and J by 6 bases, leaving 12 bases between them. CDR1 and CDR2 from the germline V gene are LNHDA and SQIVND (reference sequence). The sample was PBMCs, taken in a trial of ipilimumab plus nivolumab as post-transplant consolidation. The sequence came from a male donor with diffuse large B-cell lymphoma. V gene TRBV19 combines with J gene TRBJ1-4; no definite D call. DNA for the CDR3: TGTGCCAGTAATGCCTACGGTTATGAAAAACTGTTTTTT. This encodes CASNAYGYEKLFF.